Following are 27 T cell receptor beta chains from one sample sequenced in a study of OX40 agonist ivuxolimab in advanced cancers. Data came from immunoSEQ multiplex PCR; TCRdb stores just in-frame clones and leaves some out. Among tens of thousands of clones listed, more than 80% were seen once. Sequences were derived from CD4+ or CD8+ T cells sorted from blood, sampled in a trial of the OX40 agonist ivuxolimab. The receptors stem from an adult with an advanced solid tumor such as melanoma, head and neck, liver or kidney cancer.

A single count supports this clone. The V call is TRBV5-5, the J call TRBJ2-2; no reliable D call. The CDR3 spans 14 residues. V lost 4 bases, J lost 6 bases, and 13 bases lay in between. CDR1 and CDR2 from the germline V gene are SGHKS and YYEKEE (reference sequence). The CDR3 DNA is TGTGCCAGCAGCGTAAGAGGCTATGCCGGGGAGCTGTTTTTT. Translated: CASSVRGYAGELFF. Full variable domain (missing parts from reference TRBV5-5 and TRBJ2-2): DAGVTQSPTHLIKTRGQQVTLRCSPISGHKSVSWYQQVLGQGPQFIFQYYEKEERGRGNFPDRFSARQFPNYSSELNVNALLLGDSALYLCASSVRGYAGELFFGEGSRLTVL.

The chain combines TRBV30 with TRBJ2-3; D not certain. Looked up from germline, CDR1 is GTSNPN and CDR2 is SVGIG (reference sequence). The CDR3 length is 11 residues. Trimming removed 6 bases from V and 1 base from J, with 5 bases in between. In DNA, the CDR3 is TGTGCCTGCCAAGGCACAGATACGCAGTATTTT. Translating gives CACQGTDTQYF.

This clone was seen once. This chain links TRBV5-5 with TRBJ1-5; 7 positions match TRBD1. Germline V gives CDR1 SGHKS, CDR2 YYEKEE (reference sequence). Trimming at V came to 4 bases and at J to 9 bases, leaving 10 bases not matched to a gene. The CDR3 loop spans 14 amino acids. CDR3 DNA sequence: TGTGCCAGCAGCCCAGACAGGGCTTATCCGCCCCAGCATTTT. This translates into CASSPDRAYPPQHF.

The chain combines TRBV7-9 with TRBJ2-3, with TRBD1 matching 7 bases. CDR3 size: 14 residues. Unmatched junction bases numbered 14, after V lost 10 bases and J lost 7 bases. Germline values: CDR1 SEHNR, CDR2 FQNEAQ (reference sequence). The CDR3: CATEEDRLSNTQYF. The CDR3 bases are TGTGCCACCGAGGAGGACAGGCTTTCGAATACGCAGTATTTT.

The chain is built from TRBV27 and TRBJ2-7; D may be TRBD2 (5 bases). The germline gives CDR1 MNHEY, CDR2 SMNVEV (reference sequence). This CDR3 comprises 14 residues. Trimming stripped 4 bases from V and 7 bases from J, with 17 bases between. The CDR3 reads CASSSFGIGEEQYF. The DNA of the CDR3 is TGTGCCAGCAGTTCTTTCGGAATTGGGGAGGAGCAGTACTTC.

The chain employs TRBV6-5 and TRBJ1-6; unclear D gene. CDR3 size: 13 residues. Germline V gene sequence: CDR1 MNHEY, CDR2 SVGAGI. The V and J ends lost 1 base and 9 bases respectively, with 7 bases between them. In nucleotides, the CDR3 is TGTGCCAGCAGTTACTACAGAGGTTCACCCCTCCACTTT. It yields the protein CASSYYRGSPLHF.

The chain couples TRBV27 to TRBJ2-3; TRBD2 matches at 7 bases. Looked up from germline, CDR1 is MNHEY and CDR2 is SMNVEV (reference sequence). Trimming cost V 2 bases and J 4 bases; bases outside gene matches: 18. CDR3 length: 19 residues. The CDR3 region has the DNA TGTGCCAGCAGTTTAAGGGCACCAGCGGGGTCGCTGAAGGCAGATACGCAGTATTTT. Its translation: CASSLRAPAGSLKADTQYF.

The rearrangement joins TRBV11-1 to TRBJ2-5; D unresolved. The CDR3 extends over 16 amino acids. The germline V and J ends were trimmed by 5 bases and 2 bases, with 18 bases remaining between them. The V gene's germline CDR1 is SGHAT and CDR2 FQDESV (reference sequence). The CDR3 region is CASSRQQALYQETQYF. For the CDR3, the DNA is TGTGCCAGCAGCCGCCAGCAGGCGCTGTATCAAGAGACCCAGTACTTC.

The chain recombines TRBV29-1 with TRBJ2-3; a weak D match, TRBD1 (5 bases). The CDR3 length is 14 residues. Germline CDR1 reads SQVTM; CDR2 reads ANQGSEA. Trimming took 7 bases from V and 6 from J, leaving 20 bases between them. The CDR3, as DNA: TGCAGCGGGCGACAGTCTCTTCACGGCGATACGCAGTATTTT. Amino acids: CSGRQSLHGDTQYF.

CDR3 sequence reads: CASIPGGYNEQFF. CDR3 bases: TGTGCCAGCATCCCAGGAGGTTACAATGAGCAGTTCTTC. This chain connects TRBV6-5 to TRBJ2-1; a possible D gene is TRBD2 (5 bases). This CDR3 contains 13 residues. Deletions cut 7 bases from V and 4 bases from J, with 11 bases between. Germline CDR1 and CDR2: MNHEY and SVGAGI.

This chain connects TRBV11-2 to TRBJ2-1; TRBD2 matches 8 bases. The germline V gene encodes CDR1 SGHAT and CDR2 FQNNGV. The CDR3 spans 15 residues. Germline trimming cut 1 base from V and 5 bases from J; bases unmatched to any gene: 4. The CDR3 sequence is CASSLASGFNNEQFF. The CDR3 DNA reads TGTGCCAGCAGCTTAGCTAGCGGGTTTAACAATGAGCAGTTCTTC.

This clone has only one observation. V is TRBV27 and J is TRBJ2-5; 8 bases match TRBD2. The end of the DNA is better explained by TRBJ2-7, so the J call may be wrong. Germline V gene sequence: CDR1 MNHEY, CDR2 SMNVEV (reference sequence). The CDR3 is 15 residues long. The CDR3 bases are TGTGCCAGCAGTTTATCGGGGACTAGTTTCTACGAGCAGTACTTC. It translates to CASSLSGTSFYEQYF.

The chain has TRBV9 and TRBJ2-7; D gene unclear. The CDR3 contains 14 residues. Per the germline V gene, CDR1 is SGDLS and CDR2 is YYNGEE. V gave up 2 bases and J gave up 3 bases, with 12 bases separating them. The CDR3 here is CASSVKGVSYEQYF. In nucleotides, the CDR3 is TGTGCCAGCAGCGTTAAGGGTGTCAGCTACGAGCAGTACTTC.

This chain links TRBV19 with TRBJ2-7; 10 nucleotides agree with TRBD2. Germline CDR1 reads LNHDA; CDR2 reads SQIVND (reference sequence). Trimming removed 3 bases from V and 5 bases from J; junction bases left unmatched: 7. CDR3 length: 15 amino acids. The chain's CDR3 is CASSIIAGGSNEQYF. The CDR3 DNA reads TGTGCCAGTAGTATTATAGCGGGAGGATCGAACGAGCAGTACTTC.

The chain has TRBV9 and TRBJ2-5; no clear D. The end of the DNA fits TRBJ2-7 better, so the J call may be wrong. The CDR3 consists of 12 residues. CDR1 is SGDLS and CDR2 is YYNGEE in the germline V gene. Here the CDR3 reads CASSGDSYEQYF. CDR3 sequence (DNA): TGTGCCAGCAGCGGGGACTCCTACGAGCAGTACTTC.

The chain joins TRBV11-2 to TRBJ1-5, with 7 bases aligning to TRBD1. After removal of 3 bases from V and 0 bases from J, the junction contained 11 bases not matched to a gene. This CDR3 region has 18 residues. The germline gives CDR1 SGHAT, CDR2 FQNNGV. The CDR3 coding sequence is TGTGCCAGCAGCTTCGATCCCCTACAGGGGTATAGCAATCAGCCCCAGCATTTT. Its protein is CASSFDPLQGYSNQPQHF.

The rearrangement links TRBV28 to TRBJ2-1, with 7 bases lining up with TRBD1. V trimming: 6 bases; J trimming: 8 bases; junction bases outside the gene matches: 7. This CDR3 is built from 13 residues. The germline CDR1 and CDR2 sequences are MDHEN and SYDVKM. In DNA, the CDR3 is TGTGCCAGCAGACGACAGGGAGAGTATGAGCAGTTCTTC. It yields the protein CASRRQGEYEQFF.

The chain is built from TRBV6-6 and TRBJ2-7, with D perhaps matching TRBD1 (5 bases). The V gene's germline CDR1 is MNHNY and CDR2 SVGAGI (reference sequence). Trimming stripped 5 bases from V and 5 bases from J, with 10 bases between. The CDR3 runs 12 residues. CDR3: CASSLDSHEQYF. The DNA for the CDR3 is TGTGCCAGCAGTCTTGACAGCCACGAGCAGTACTTC.

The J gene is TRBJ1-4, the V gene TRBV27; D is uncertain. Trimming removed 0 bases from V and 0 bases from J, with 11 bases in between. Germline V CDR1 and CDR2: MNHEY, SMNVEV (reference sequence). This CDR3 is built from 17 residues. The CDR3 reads CASSLSSAVATNEKLFF. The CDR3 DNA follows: TGTGCCAGCAGTTTATCCTCCGCGGTCGCAACTAATGAAAAACTGTTTTTT. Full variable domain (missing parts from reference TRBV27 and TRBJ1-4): EAQVTQNPRYLITVTGKKLTVTCSQNMNHEYMSWYRQDPGLGLRQIYYSMNVEVTDKGDVPEGYKVSRKEKRNFPLILESPSPNQTSLYFCASSLSSAVATNEKLFFGSGTQLSVL.

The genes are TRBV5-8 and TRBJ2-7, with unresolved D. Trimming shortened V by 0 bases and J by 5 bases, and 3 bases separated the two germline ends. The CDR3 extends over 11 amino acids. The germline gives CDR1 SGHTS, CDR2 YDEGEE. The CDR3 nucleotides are TGTGCCAGCAGCTTGGGGAACGAGCAGTACTTC. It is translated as CASSLGNEQYF.

The CDR3 nucleotides are TGTGCCAGCAGATCTAGGACAGGGCGAGGGGGCTACACCTTC. Translating it yields CASRSRTGRGGYTF. The chain recombines TRBV6-1 with TRBJ1-2, with TRBD1 identical over 8 bases. Germline V gene sequence: CDR1 MNHNS, CDR2 SASEGT. The CDR3 length is 14 residues. V trimming: 6 bases; J trimming: 8 bases; junction bases outside the gene matches: 11.

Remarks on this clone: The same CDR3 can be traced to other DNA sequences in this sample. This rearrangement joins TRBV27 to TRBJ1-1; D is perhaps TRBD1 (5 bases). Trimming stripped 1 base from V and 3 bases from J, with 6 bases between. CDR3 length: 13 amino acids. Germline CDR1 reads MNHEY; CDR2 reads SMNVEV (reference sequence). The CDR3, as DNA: TGTGCCAGCAGTTTATTGGGGGACACTGAAGCTTTCTTT. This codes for CASSLLGDTEAFF.

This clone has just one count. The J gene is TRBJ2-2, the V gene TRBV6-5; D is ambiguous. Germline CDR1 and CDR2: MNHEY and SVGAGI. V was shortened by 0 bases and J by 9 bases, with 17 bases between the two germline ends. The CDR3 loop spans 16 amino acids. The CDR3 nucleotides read TGTGCCAGCAGTTACTCTAACCGTCACCCCTTCCGGGAGCTGTTTTTT. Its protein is CASSYSNRHPFRELFF.

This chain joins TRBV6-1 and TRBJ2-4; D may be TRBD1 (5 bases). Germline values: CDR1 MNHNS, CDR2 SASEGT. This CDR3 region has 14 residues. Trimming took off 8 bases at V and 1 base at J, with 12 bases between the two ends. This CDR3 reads CASASGLAKNIQYF. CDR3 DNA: TGTGCCAGCGCTTCAGGGCTGGCCAAAAACATTCAGTACTTC.

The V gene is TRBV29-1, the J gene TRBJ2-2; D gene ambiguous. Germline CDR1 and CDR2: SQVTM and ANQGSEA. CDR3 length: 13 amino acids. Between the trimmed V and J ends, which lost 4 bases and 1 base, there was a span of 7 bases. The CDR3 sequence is CSVVGRNTGELFF. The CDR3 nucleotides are TGCAGCGTTGTCGGCCGGAACACCGGGGAGCTGTTTTTT.

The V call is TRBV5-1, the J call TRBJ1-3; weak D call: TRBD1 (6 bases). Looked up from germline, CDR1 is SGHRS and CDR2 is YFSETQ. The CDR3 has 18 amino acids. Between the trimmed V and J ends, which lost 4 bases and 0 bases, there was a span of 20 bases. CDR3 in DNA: TGCGCCAGCAGCCACATTCCGGGACAAATCGACTCTGGAAACACCATATATTTT. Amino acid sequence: CASSHIPGQIDSGNTIYF.

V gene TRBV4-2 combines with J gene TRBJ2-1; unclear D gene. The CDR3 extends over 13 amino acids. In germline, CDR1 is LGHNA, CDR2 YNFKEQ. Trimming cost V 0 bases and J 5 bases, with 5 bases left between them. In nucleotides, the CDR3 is TGTGCCAGCAGCCAAGAGCTGGACAATGAGCAGTTCTTC. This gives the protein CASSQELDNEQFF.